What follows are 14 T cell receptor beta chains derived from one specimen sequenced in a study of blood T cell repertoires in COVID-19 (dated by TCRdb to about 2020). The library relied on the immunoSEQ multiplex PCR assay. TCRdb re-hosts the immuneACCESS table, in-frame sequences only. Its copies lack some clones; in the studies checked, an unresolved V gene accounts for under half of them, and the cause for the rest is not known. The sample profile shows 200,000 to 250,000 clones; approximately 78% of them were found once. The top ten clonotypes cover approximately 7.6% of the sample. Sequencing was performed on peripheral blood. These receptors were obtained from a woman over 75 with COVID-19, enrolled during active disease.

The rearrangement joins TRBV4-1 to TRBJ2-7, with TRBD2 as a possible D gene (5 bases). The CDR3 is made up of 13 amino acids. CDR1 and CDR2 from the germline V gene are MGHRA and YSYEKL. Trimming cost V 3 bases and J 2 bases, with 8 bases left between them. This chain's CDR3 is CASSQTGTYEQYF. The CDR3 DNA reads as TGCGCCAGCAGCCAGACGGGAACCTACGAGCAGTACTTC.

This chain connects TRBV7-9 to TRBJ2-1, with D unresolved. The V gene lost 4 bases and the J gene lost 0 bases, with 10 bases spanning the gap. This CDR3 is built from 15 residues. CDR1 SEHNR and CDR2 FQNEAQ come from the germline V gene (reference sequence). The chain's CDR3 is CASSSVESSYNEQFF. The CDR3 DNA sequence: TGTGCCAGCAGCTCGGTTGAAAGCTCCTACAATGAGCAGTTCTTC.

Concerning this clone: The same CDR3 arises from other DNA sequences in this sample as well. This sequence joins TRBV28 and TRBJ1-4, with 9 bases fitting TRBD1. Trimming cost V 5 bases and J 8 bases; bases outside gene matches: 6. Germline values: CDR1 MDHEN, CDR2 SYDVKM. CDR3 size: 14 residues. CDR3 sequence (DNA): TGTGCCAGCAGTCTACAGGGGGCGGCGGAAAAACTGTTTTTT. It is translated as CASSLQGAAEKLFF.

V usage is TRBV11-3 and J usage is TRBJ2-1; 12 bases align to TRBD2. J gave up 4 bases and V 5 bases, and 6 bases lay outside the gene matches. There are 16 residues in the CDR3. Germline CDR1 reads SGHNT; CDR2 reads YENEEA. The CDR3 here is CASSPFGTSGYNEQFF. The CDR3 nucleotides read TGTGCCAGCAGCCCTTTCGGGACTAGCGGGTACAATGAGCAGTTCTTC.

V and J are TRBV5-1 and TRBJ1-1; unclear D gene. This CDR3 comprises 15 residues. The V gene lost 3 bases and the J gene lost 0 bases, with 12 bases spanning the gap. In germline, CDR1 is SGHRS, CDR2 YFSETQ. For the CDR3, the DNA is TGCGCCAGCAGCTCTCGAGGCCCAATGAACACTGAAGCTTTCTTT. Its protein is CASSSRGPMNTEAFF.

J is TRBJ1-4 and V is TRBV28, with D maybe TRBD1 (5 bases). Trimming left V 4 bases short and J 8 bases short, with 23 bases between. The germline gives CDR1 MDHEN, CDR2 SYDVKM. The CDR3 extends over 17 amino acids. The CDR3 DNA sequence: TGTGCCAGCAGTTCCGCCCTCGGGACTAAAGGAGGCGAAAAACTGTTTTTT. Its translation is CASSSALGTKGGEKLFF.

The CDR3 sequence: CASSFYSNSPLHF. The DNA for the CDR3 is TGTGCCAGCAGCTTTTATAGTAATTCACCCCTCCACTTT. The rearrangement links TRBV13 to TRBJ1-6; D ambiguous. There are 13 residues in the CDR3. The germline V and J ends were trimmed by 3 bases and 6 bases, with 6 bases remaining between them. Germline loops: CDR1 PRHDT, CDR2 FYEKMQ (reference sequence).

The gene calls are TRBV6-5 and TRBJ1-5, with D unresolved. The V end lost 6 bases, the J end lost 3 bases, and 15 bases lay between the germline ends. The CDR3 is 15 amino acids. CDR1 is MNHEY and CDR2 is SVGAGI in the germline V gene. The CDR3 DNA sequence: TGTGCCAGCAGCTACCACCCTAGGAACAATCAGCCCCAGCATTTT. Translated: CASSYHPRNNQPQHF.

In this sample, this clone turned up a few times. The V and J genes are TRBV5-1 and TRBJ2-7; TRBD1 matches at 11 bases. The V gene's germline CDR1 is SGHRS and CDR2 YFSETQ. There are 17 residues in the CDR3. Losses at the gene ends were 0 bases for V and 7 bases for J; bases not matched to a gene: 12. CDR3: CASSLAGIGQGAREQYF. The CDR3 region has the DNA TGCGCCAGCAGCTTGGCTGGAATAGGACAGGGGGCGCGGGAGCAGTACTTC.

This chain connects TRBV29-1 to TRBJ2-5; possible D gene TRBD2, 6 bases. V lost 8 bases to trimming and J lost 7 bases, with 14 bases between them. From germline, CDR1 is SQVTM and CDR2 ANQGSEA. The CDR3 consists of 11 residues. CDR3 coding DNA: TGCAGCCCTGTGCGGGGTACGACCCAGTACTTC. Encoded protein: CSPVRGTTQYF.

This clone was observed a few times. This chain uses TRBV5-1 with TRBJ2-5, with 9 bases fitting TRBD1. The germline gives CDR1 SGHRS, CDR2 YFSETQ. CDR3 length: 17 amino acids. J was trimmed by 0 bases and V by 2 bases; bases with no gene match: 8. The CDR3 sequence is CASSFGAGTGNQETQYF. The CDR3 bases are TGCGCCAGCAGCTTTGGGGCCGGGACAGGGAACCAAGAGACCCAGTACTTC.

CDR3 loop: CASSYDRASNEKLFF. For the CDR3, the DNA is TGTGCCAGTAGTTACGACAGAGCTTCTAATGAAAAACTGTTTTTT. The V call is TRBV19, the J call TRBJ1-4, with D perhaps matching TRBD1 (5 bases). Germline CDR1 reads LNHDA; CDR2 reads SQIVND (reference sequence). The CDR3 totals 15 residues. V was cut by 5 bases and J by 3 bases, with 13 bases left in between.

This sequence joins TRBV5-6 and TRBJ1-1; TRBD1 might be the D (5 bases). This CDR3 spans 13 amino acids. The germline gives CDR1 SGHDT, CDR2 YYEEEE. The ends were cut back, 0 bases at V and 8 bases at J, with 11 bases in the middle. CDR3 DNA sequence: TGTGCCAGCAGCTTGGGTAGGGGCCCCGAAGCTTTCTTT. It translates to CASSLGRGPEAFF.

The rearrangement links TRBV15 to TRBJ1-6, with 9 bases fitting TRBD1. Germline V CDR1 and CDR2: LNHNV, YYDKDF (reference sequence). The CDR3 extends over 16 amino acids. V lost 0 bases to trimming and J lost 9 bases; unmatched junction nucleotides: 6. In nucleotides, the CDR3 is TGTGCCACCAGCAGAGAAGGACAGGGGCGAAGTTCACCCCTCCACTTT. This gives the protein CATSREGQGRSSPLHF.